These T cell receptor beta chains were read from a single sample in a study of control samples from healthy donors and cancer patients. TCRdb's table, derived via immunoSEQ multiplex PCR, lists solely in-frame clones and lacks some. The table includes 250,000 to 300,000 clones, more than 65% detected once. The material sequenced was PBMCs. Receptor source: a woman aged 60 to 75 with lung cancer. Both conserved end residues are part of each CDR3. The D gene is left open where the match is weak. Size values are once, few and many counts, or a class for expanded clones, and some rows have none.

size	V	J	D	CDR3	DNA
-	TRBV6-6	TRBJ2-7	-	CASSYSTSSSYEQYF	TGTGCCAGCAGTTACTCGACTTCGTCCTCCTACGAGCAGTACTTC
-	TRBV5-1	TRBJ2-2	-	CASSLSVSSGTGELFF	TGCGCCAGCAGCTTGTCGGTTTCTTCAGGCACCGGGGAGCTGTTTTTT
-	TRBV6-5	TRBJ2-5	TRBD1	CASSQPGQGQETQYF	TGTGCCAGCAGTCAACCGGGACAGGGGCAAGAGACCCAGTACTTC
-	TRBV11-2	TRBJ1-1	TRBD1	CASSPRTGENTEAFF	TGTGCCAGCAGCCCCCGGACAGGAGAGAACACTGAAGCTTTCTTT
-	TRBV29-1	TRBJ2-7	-	CSVGRTTYEQYF	TGCAGCGTTGGACGGACAACCTACGAGCAGTACTTC
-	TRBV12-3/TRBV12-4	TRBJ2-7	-	CASSLGVEQYF	TGTGCCAGCAGTTTAGGGGTCGAGCAGTACTTC
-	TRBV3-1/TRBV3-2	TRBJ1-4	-	CASSVMGGINEKLFF	TGTGCCAGCAGCGTCATGGGGGGGATTAATGAAAAACTGTTTTTT
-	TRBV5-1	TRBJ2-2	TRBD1	CASSRTGIRVDSEELFF	TGCGCCAGCAGCAGGACAGGGATAAGAGTCGACTCCGAGGAGCTGTTTTTT
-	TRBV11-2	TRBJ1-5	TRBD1	CASSLGGTGGQPQHF	TGTGCCAGCAGCTTAGGAGGGACAGGGGGTCAGCCCCAGCATTTT
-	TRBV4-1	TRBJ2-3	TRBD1	CASSHLWGRDRGLADTQYF	TGCGCCAGCAGCCACCTATGGGGTCGGGACAGGGGTCTGGCAGATACGCAGTATTTT
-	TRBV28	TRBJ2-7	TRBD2	CASSFQPGTSGREREQYF	TGTGCCAGCAGTTTTCAACCTGGGACTAGCGGGAGGGAGCGCGAGCAGTACTTC
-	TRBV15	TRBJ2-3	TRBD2	CATSSGLASYTDTQYF	TGTGCCACCAGCAGCGGACTAGCGTCCTACACAGATACGCAGTATTTT
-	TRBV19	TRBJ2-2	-	CASSPPGPGTGELFF	TGTGCCAGTAGTCCCCCGGGACCGGGAACCGGGGAGCTGTTTTTT
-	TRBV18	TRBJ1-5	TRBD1	CASSPATGGSNQPQHF	TGTGCCAGCTCACCGGCCACAGGGGGGAGCAATCAGCCCCAGCATTTT
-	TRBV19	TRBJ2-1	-	CASGISGQPLSSYNEQFF	TGTGCCAGTGGAATCTCGGGGCAACCTTTAAGCTCCTACAATGAGCAGTTCTTC
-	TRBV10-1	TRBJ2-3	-	CASSKGADTQYF	TGCGCCAGCAGTAAGGGGGCAGATACGCAGTATTTT
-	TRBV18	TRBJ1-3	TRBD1	CASSDRDGNTIYF	TGTGCCAGCTCAGACAGGGATGGAAACACCATATATTTT
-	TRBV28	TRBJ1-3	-	CASSLVQAGPRNTIYF	TGTGCCAGCAGTTTAGTCCAAGCAGGACCCCGAAACACCATATATTTT
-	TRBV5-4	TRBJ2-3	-	CASSLEVSVTDTQYF	TGTGCCAGCAGCTTGGAGGTCTCAGTCACAGATACGCAGTATTTT
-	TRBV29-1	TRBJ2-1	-	CSVERVLYNEQFF	TGCAGCGTTGAGAGGGTGCTCTACAATGAGCAGTTCTTC
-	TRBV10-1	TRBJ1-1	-	CASSPGRPRGMNTEAFF	TGCGCCAGCAGTCCGGGCAGGCCGCGGGGTATGAACACTGAAGCTTTCTTT
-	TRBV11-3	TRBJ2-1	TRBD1	CASSSGTAAYSEQFF	TGTGCCAGCAGCTCCGGGACAGCTGCTTATAGTGAGCAGTTCTTC
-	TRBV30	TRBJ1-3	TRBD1	CAWKQGPNTIYF	TGTGCCTGGAAACAGGGGCCAAACACCATATATTTT
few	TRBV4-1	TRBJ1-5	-	CASSQDLPSNQPQHF	TGCGCCAGCAGCCAAGACCTTCCGAGCAATCAGCCCCAGCATTTT
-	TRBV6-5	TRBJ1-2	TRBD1	CASSPDRGDCGYTF	TGTGCCAGCAGCCCAGACAGGGGAGACTGTGGCTACACCTTC
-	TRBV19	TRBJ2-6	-	CASKVGRSSGANVLTF	TGTGCCAGTAAGGTGGGTCGAAGCTCTGGGGCCAACGTCCTGACTTTC
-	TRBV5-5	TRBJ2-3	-	CASSFSTDTQYF	TGTGCCAGCAGTTTTAGCACAGATACGCAGTATTTT
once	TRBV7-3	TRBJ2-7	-	CASSLMGQGLGEQYF	TGTGCCAGCAGCTTAATGGGGCAGGGCCTTGGCGAGCAGTACTTC
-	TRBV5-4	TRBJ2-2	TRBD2	CASSLEPAGRAGELFF	TGTGCCAGCAGCTTGGAACCGGCAGGGAGGGCCGGGGAGCTGTTTTTT
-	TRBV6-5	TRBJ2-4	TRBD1	CASRLTGGKNIQYF	TGTGCCAGCAGGCTGACAGGGGGTAAAAACATTCAGTACTTC
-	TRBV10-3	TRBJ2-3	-	CAISRSEGSDTQYF	TGTGCCATCAGCAGATCGGAGGGTTCAGATACGCAGTATTTT
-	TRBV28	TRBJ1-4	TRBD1	CASSLTGGDEKLFF	TGTGCCAGCAGTTTAACAGGGGGCGATGAAAAACTGTTTTTT
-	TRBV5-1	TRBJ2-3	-	CASSPPSDRTDTQYF	TGCGCCAGCAGCCCCCCATCGGACCGCACAGATACGCAGTATTTT
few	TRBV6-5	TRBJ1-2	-	CASRRETGYTF	TGTGCCAGTCGGAGGGAGACTGGCTACACCTTC
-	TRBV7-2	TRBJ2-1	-	CASSPQAAYNEQFF	TGTGCCAGCAGCCCACAAGCTGCCTACAATGAGCAGTTCTTC
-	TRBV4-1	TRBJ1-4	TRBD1	CASSPQETGYNEKLFF	TGCGCCAGCAGCCCTCAAGAGACAGGGTATAATGAAAAACTGTTTTTT
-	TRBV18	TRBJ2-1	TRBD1	CASSPDRGSYNEQFF	TGTGCCAGCTCACCGGACAGGGGGTCCTACAATGAGCAGTTCTTC
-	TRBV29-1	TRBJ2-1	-	CSGGPINEQFF	TGCAGCGGTGGGCCCATCAATGAGCAGTTCTTC
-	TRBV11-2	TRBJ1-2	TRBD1	CASSPGTANYGYTF	TGTGCCAGCAGCCCTGGGACAGCTAACTATGGCTACACCTTC
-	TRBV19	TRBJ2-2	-	CASLRGGTGELFF	TGTGCCAGTCTCAGGGGGGGCACCGGGGAGCTGTTTTTT
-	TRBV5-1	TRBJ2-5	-	CASSLMPQGQETQYF	TGCGCCAGCAGCTTGATGCCCCAGGGCCAAGAGACCCAGTACTTC
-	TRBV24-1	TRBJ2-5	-	CATSDGRGAGGQETQYF	TGTGCCACCAGTGATGGCCGGGGGGCCGGGGGCCAAGAGACCCAGTACTTC
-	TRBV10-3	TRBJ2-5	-	CAISESRGHQETQYF	TGTGCCATCAGTGAGTCGAGGGGCCACCAAGAGACCCAGTACTTC
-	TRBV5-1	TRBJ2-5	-	CASSLGGSGETQYF	TGCGCCAGCAGCTTAGGAGGGAGCGGGGAGACCCAGTACTTC
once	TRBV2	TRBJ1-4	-	CASRARVSNEKLFF	TGTGCCAGCAGGGCCCGGGTGTCTAATGAAAAACTGTTTTTT
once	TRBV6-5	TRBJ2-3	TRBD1	CASSSFTGGSTDTQYF	TGTGCCAGCAGTTCCTTCACAGGGGGTAGCACAGATACGCAGTATTTT
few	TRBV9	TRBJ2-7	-	CASSVQGKDYEQYF	TGTGCCAGCAGCGTTCAGGGAAAGGACTACGAGCAGTACTTC
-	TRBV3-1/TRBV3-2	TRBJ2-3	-	CASSQVDTQYF	TGTGCCAGCAGCCAAGTGGATACGCAGTATTTT
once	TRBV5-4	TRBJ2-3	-	CASSPGGRSTDTQYF	TGTGCCAGCAGCCCGGGCGGTCGCAGCACAGATACGCAGTATTTT
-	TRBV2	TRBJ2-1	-	CASNYYNEQFF	TGTGCCAGCAACTACTACAATGAGCAGTTCTTC
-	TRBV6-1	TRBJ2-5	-	CASSEPPGEATQYF	TGTGCCAGCAGTGAACCCCCAGGGGAGGCGACCCAGTACTTC
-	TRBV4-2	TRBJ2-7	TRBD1	CASSQEMGQRNEQYF	TGTGCCAGCAGCCAAGAAATGGGACAGAGGAACGAGCAGTACTTC
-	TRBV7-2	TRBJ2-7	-	CASRGLPSYEQYF	TGTGCCAGCAGGGGACTTCCCTCCTACGAGCAGTACTTC
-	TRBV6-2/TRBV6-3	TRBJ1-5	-	CASSYRQENQPQHF	TGTGCCAGCAGTTACAGGCAGGAAAATCAGCCCCAGCATTTT
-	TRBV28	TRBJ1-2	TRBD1	CASSPGTGTFYGYTF	TGTGCCAGCAGTCCCGGGACAGGAACTTTCTATGGCTACACCTTC
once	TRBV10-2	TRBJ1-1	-	CASSDAVAEAFF	TGCGCCAGCAGTGACGCGGTGGCAGAGGCTTTCTTT
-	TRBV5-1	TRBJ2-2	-	CASSPGLHTKTGELFF	TGCGCCAGCAGCCCGGGACTCCATACTAAGACCGGGGAGCTGTTTTTT
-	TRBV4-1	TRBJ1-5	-	CASSQEGRGSNQPQHF	TGCGCCAGCAGCCAAGAAGGCCGTGGAAGCAATCAGCCCCAGCATTTT
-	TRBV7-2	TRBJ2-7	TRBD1	CASSLTGTGMYEQYF	TGTGCCAGCAGCTTAACCGGGACAGGGATGTACGAGCAGTACTTC